This TCR beta chain stems from a study of blood T cells in healthy people across ages. Next came a second PCR, run for about 7 to 12 cycles, which used a sample-barcoded 5' primer along with a J-beta primer mix. MiXCR, applied by TCRdb to the 5' RACE reads, yields one record per CDR3 protein. Here the sample spans approximately 770,000 distinct CDR3 sequences, more than 45% being singletons. Note on this clonotype: Antigen specificity is unknown.

A minimum of 5 micrograms of total RNA was extracted per sample. Notes on the study in general: There was a strong correlation between TCR beta diversity and naive T cell percentage.

Trimming stripped 1 base from V and 4 bases from J, with 13 bases between. The CDR3 totals 15 residues. From germline, CDR1 is MNHNS and CDR2 SASEGT. The sequence was obtained from a young man in good health. V and J are TRBV6-1 and TRBJ1-2; D might be TRBD1 (5 bases). The sequenced material came from blood. DNA for the CDR3: TGTGCCAGCAGTGAAGAAGAGGGGATGGGCTATGGCTACACCTTC. It codes for CASSEEEGMGYGYTF.